The following is a TCR beta chain sequence with its context. No antigen is known for it. These data originate in a study of graft-versus-host responses after intestinal transplantation. V was trimmed by 3 bases and J by 13 bases, leaving 18 bases between them. Germline CDR1 reads MGHDK; CDR2 reads SYGVNS. CDR3 length equals 13 residues. Clones were sequenced by immunoSEQ multiplex PCR, and TCRdb holds only the in-frame ones, with some missing. Of 130,000 or so clones listed, around nine tenths were seen once; the top ten hold 0.19%. The sequence came from a human donor who received an intestinal transplant. Sequencing used unstimulated CD4+ T cells sorted from spleen or lymph node cells, obtained before intestinal transplant. The chain uses TRBV25-1 and TRBJ1-2, with D tentatively TRBD1 (5 bases). In DNA, the CDR3 is TGTGCCAGCAGTGATCGCCCAGGGAGCCGTTTCACCTTC. Amino acids: CASSDRPGSRFTF.